The next 8 T cell receptor beta chains were all read from a single sample in a study of blood T cell repertoires in COVID-19. TCRdb's copy holds only in-frame clones and misses some; the assay was immunoSEQ multiplex PCR. The profile covers 65,000 to 75,000 clones, with 70% to 80% appearing a single time and roughly 12% taken by the ten largest. Source material: peripheral blood. These receptors came from a human donor in a cohort sampled during active COVID-19.

The chain couples TRBV25-1 to TRBJ1-1; possible D gene TRBD1, 5 bases. Trimming left V 5 bases short and J 4 bases short, with 11 bases between. The CDR3 is 13 residues long. Germline V lookup: CDR1 MGHDK, CDR2 SYGVNS. The CDR3 spells CASSLTQGTEAFF. CDR3 coding DNA: TGTGCCAGCAGTCTCACCCAGGGCACTGAAGCTTTCTTT. The whole variable domain, remainder taken from reference TRBV25-1 and TRBJ1-1, is EADIYQTPRYLVIGTGKKITLECSQTMGHDKMYWYQQDPGMELHLIHYSYGVNSTEKGDLSSESTVSRIRTEHFPLTLESARPSHTSQYLCASSLTQGTEAFFGQGTRLTVV.

The gene calls are TRBV5-3 and TRBJ1-2; 7 bases fit TRBD1. TRBV5-3 is an open reading frame, and its role is uncertain. CDR3 length: 16 residues. The V and J ends lost 0 bases and 7 bases, in that order; junction bases with no gene match: 12. CDR3 region: CARSLAPLRGESGYTF. The CDR3 region has the DNA TGTGCCAGAAGCTTGGCCCCCCTCAGGGGGGAGAGTGGCTACACCTTC.

V and J are TRBV24-1 and TRBJ2-7; 9 positions match TRBD1. CDR1 is KGHDR and CDR2 is SFDVKD in the germline V gene. Losses at the gene ends were 6 bases for V and 1 base for J; bases not matched to a gene: 6. The CDR3 is made up of 15 amino acids. The CDR3 spells CATSSPGTGSYEQYF. DNA of the CDR3: TGTGCCACCAGTTCACCCGGGACAGGGTCCTACGAGCAGTACTTC.

The chain combines TRBV5-1 with TRBJ2-6; TRBD1 agrees at 8 bases. This CDR3 contains 17 residues. After removal of 2 bases from V and 4 bases from J, the junction contained 8 bases not matched to a gene. CDR1 SGHRS and CDR2 YFSETQ come from the germline V gene. The CDR3 loop is CASSFLQGVRGANVLTF. The CDR3 coding sequence is TGCGCCAGCAGCTTCCTACAGGGGGTGAGAGGGGCCAACGTCCTGACTTTC.

This rearrangement joins TRBV15 to TRBJ1-3, with 9 bases aligning to TRBD1. The germline V gene has CDR1 LNHNV and CDR2 YYDKDF (reference sequence). Unmatched junction bases numbered 4, after V lost 8 bases and J lost 5 bases. The CDR3 runs to 13 residues. The CDR3 bases are TGTGCCACCTGGGACAGGGAAAGAAACACCATATATTTT. It yields the protein CATWDRERNTIYF.

This rearrangement joins TRBV24-1 to TRBJ2-1; 9 bases map to TRBD2. Germline V gene lookup returns CDR1 KGHDR and CDR2 SFDVKD. J gave up 0 bases and V 1 base, and 0 bases lay outside the gene matches. CDR3 length: 16 amino acids. In nucleotides, the CDR3 is TGTGCCACCAGTGATTTTAGCGGGAGCTCCTACAATGAGCAGTTCTTC. Its protein is CATSDFSGSSYNEQFF.

The chain combines TRBV30 with TRBJ1-6, with D possibly TRBD1 on 5 matching bases. Trimming took off 0 bases at V and 5 bases at J, with 8 bases between the two ends. This CDR3 has 14 amino acids. Per germline, CDR1 GTSNPN and CDR2 SVGIG (reference sequence). Here the CDR3 DNA reads TGTGCCTGGAGTGTGGGGGGGAATAATTCACCCCTCCACTTT. Amino acid sequence: CAWSVGGNNSPLHF.

The rearrangement links TRBV9 to TRBJ2-5; the D gene is possibly TRBD1 (6 bases). The CDR3 has 13 amino acids. Germline CDR1 SGDLS, CDR2 YYNGEE. V shed 4 bases and J shed 4 bases, with 11 bases lying between them. CDR3 sequence: CASSTDSRETQYF. The CDR3 DNA reads TGTGCCAGCAGCACGGACAGTCGAGAGACCCAGTACTTC.